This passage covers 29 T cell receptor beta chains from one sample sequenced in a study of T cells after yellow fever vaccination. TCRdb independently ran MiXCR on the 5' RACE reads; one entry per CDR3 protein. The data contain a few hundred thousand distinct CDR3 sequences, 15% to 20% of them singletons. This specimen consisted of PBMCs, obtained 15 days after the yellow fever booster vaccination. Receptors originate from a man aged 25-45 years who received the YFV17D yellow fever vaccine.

The CDR3 spells CASRTRQGENGYTF. The CDR3 bases are TGTGCCAGCAGAACGAGACAGGGGGAAAATGGCTACACCTTC. This chain connects TRBV6-1 to TRBJ1-2; the match to TRBD1 covers 9 bases. After removal of 6 bases from V and 6 bases from J, the junction contained 8 bases not matched to a gene. Germline values: CDR1 MNHNS, CDR2 SASEGT. CDR3 length: 14 residues.

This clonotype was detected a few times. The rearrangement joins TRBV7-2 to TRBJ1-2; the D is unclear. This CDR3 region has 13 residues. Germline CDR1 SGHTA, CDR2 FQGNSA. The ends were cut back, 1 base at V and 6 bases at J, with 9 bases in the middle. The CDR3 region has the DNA TGTGCCAGCAGCTTAGAACTCGTTGATGGCTACACCTTC. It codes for CASSLELVDGYTF.

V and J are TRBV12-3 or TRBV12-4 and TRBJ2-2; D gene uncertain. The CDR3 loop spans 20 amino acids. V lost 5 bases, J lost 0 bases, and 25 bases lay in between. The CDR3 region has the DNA TGTGCCAGCAGTCCCCGATATATAGCCTCAGGAAAATCGAACACCGGGGAGCTGTTTTTT. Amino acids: CASSPRYIASGKSNTGELFF.

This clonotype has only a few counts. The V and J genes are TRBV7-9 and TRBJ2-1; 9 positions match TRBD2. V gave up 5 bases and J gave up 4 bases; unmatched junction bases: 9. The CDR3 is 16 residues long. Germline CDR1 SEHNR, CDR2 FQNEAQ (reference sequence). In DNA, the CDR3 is TGTGCCAGCAGCCCCCTCGTAGCGGGGGCATACAATGAGCAGTTCTTC. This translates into CASSPLVAGAYNEQFF.

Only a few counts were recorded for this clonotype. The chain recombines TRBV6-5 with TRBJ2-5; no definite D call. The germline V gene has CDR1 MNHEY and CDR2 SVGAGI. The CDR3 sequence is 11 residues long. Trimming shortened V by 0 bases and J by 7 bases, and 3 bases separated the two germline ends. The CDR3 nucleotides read TGTGCCAGCAGTTACTCGAGGACCCAGTACTTC. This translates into CASSYSRTQYF.

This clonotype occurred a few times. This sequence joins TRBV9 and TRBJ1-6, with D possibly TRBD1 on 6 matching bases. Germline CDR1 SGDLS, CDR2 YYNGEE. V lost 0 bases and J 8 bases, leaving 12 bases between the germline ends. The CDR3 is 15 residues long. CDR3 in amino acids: CASSVGPGEHSPLHF. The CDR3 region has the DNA TGTGCCAGCAGCGTAGGTCCAGGGGAGCATTCACCCCTCCACTTT.

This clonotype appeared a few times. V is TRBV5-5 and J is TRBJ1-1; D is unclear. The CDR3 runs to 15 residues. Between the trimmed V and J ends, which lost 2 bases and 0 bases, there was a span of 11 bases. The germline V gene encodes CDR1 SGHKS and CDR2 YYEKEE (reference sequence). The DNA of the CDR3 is TGTGCCAGCAGCTTAGTTGTCGGATTGAACACTGAAGCTTTCTTT. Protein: CASSLVVGLNTEAFF.

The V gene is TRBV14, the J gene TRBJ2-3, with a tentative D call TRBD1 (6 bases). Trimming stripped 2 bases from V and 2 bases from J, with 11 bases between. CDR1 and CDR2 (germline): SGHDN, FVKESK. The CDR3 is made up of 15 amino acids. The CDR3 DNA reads TGTGCCAGCAGCCAAACGGGACAACACACAGATACGCAGTATTTT. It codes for CASSQTGQHTDTQYF.

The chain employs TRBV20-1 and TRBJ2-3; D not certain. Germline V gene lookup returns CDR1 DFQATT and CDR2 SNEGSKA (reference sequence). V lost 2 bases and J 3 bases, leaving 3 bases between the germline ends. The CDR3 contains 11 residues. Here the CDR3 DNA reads TGCAGTGCTAGACGAACAGATACGCAGTATTTT. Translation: CSARRTDTQYF.

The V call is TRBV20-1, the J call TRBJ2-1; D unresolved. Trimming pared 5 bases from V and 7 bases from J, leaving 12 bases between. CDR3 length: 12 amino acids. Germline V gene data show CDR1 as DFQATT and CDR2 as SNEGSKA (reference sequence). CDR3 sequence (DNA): TGCAGTGCTGCGCTCCTCGGGAATGAGCAGTTCTTC. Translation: CSAALLGNEQFF.

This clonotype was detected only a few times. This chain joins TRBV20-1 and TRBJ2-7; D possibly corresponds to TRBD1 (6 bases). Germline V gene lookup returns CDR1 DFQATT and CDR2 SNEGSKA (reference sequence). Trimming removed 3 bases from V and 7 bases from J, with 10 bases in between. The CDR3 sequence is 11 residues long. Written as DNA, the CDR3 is TGCAGTGCTAGCCAAACAGGGGAGCAGTACTTC. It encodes CSASQTGEQYF.

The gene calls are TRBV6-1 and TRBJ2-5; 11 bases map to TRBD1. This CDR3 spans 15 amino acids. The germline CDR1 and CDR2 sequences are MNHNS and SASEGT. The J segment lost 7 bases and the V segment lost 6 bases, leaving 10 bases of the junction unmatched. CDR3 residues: CASSHWTGGAVTQYF. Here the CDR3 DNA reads TGTGCCAGCAGCCATTGGACAGGGGGCGCGGTGACCCAGTACTTC.

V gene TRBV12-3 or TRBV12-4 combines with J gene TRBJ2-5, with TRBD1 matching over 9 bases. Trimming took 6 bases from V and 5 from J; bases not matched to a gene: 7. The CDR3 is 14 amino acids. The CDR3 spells CASRNTGGGETQYF. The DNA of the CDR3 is TGTGCCAGCAGAAATACAGGGGGCGGCGAGACCCAGTACTTC.

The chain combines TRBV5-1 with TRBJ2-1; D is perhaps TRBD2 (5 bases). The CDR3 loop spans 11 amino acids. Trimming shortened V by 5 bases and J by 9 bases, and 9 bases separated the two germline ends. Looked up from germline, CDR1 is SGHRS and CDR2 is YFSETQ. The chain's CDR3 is CASSVEAEQFF. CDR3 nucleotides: TGCGCCAGCAGTGTGGAGGCTGAGCAGTTCTTC. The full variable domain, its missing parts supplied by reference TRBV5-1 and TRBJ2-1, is KAGVTQTPRYLIKTRGQQVTLSCSPISGHRSVSWYQQTPGQGLQFLFEYFSETQRNKGNFPGRFSGRQFSNSRSEMNVSTLELGDSALYLCASSVEAEQFFGPGTRLTVL.

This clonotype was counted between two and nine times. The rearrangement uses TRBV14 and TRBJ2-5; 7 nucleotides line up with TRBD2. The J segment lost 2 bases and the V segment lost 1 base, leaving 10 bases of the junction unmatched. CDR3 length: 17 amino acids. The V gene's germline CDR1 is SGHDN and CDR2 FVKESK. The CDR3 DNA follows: TGTGCCAGCAGCCAAGGTGCGGTCGGGAGGTGGCAAGAGACCCAGTACTTC. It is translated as CASSQGAVGRWQETQYF.

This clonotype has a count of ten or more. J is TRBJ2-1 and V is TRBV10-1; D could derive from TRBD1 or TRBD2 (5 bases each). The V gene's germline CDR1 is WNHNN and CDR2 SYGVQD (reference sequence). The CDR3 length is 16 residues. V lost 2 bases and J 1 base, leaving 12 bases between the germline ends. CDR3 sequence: CASSEKVGGSYNEQFF. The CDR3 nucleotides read TGCGCCAGCAGTGAGAAGGTTGGGGGTTCCTACAATGAGCAGTTCTTC.

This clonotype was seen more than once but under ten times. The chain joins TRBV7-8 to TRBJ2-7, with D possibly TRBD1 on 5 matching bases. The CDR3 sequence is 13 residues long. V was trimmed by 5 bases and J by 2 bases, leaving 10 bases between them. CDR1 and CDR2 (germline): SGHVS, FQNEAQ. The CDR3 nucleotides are TGTGCCAGCAGCACAGACAGAACCTACGAGCAGTACTTC. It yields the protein CASSTDRTYEQYF.

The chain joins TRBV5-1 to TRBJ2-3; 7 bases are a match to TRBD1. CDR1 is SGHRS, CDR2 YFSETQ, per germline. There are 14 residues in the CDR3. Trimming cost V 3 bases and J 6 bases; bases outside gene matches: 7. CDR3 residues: CASSYQQGSDTQYF. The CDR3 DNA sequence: TGCGCCAGCAGCTACCAACAGGGGTCGGATACGCAGTATTTT.

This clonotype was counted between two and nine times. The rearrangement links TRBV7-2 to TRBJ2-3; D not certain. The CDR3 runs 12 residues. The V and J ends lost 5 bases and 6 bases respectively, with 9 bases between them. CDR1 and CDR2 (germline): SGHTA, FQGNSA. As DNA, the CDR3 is TGTGCCAGCAGCCCGGTCCGCGATACGCAGTATTTT. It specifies CASSPVRDTQYF.

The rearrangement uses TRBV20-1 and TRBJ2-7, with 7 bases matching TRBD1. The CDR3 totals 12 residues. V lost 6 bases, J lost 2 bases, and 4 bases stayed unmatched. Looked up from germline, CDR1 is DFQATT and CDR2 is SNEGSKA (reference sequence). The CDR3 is CSAKTGTYEQYF. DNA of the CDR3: TGCAGTGCGAAGACAGGGACCTACGAGCAGTACTTC.

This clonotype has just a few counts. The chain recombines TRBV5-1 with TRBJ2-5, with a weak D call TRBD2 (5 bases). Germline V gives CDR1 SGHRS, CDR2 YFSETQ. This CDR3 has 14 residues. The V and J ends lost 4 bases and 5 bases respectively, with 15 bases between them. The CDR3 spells CASSDLGGVETQYF. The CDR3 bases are TGCGCCAGCAGCGACCTCGGAGGAGTGGAGACCCAGTACTTC.

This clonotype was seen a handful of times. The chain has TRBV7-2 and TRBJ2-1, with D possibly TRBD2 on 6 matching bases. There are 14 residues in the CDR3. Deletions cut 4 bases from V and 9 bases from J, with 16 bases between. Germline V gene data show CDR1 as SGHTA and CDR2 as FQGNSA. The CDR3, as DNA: TGTGCCAGCAGCTCGAGACGTTTCGGGAGTGAGCAGTTCTTC. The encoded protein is CASSSRRFGSEQFF.

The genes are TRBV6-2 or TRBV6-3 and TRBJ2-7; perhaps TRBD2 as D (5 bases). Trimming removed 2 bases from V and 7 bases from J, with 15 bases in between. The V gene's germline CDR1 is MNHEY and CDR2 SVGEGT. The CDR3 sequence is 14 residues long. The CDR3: CASSYRGAGWEQYF. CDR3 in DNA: TGTGCCAGCAGTTACCGTGGTGCGGGTTGGGAGCAGTACTTC.

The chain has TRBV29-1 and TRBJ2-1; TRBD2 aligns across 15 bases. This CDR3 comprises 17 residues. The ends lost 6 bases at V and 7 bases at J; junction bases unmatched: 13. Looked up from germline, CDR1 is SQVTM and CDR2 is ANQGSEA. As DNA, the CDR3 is TGCAGCGTCGCCGGACTAGCGGGAGGGCGGGGGTTGAATGAGCAGTTCTTC. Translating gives CSVAGLAGGRGLNEQFF.

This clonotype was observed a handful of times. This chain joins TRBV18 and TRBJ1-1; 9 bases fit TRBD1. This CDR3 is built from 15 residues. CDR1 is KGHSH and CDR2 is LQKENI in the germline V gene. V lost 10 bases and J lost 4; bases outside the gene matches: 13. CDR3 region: CAINHGDRVATEAFF. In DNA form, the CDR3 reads TGTGCCATCAACCACGGGGACAGGGTGGCCACTGAAGCTTTCTTT.

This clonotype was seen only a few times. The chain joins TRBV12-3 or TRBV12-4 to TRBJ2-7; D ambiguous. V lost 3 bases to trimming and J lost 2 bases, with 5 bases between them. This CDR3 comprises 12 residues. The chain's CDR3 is CASSFGPYEQYF. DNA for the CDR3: TGTGCCAGCAGTTTCGGACCCTACGAGCAGTACTTC.

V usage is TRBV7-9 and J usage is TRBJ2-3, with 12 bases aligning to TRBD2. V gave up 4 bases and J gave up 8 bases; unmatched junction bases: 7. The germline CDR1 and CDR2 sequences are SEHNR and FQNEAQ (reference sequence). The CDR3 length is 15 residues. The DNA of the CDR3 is TGTGCCAGCAGCTCCACGGGACTAGCGGGCGGTACGCAGTATTTT. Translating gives CASSSTGLAGGTQYF.

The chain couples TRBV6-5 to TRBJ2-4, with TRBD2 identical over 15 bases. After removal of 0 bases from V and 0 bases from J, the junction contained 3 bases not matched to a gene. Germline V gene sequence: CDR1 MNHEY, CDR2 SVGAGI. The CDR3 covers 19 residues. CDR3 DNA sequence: TGTGCCAGCAGTTACTCCCCGGGACTAGCGGGAGGAGCCAAAAACATTCAGTACTTC. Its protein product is CASSYSPGLAGGAKNIQYF.

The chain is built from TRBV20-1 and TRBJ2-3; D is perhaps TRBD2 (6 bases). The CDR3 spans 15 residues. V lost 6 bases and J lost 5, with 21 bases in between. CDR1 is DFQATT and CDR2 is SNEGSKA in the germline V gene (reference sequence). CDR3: CSAPPTSRNIDTQYF. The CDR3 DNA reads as TGCAGTGCACCACCGACTAGTCGCAATATAGATACGCAGTATTTT.